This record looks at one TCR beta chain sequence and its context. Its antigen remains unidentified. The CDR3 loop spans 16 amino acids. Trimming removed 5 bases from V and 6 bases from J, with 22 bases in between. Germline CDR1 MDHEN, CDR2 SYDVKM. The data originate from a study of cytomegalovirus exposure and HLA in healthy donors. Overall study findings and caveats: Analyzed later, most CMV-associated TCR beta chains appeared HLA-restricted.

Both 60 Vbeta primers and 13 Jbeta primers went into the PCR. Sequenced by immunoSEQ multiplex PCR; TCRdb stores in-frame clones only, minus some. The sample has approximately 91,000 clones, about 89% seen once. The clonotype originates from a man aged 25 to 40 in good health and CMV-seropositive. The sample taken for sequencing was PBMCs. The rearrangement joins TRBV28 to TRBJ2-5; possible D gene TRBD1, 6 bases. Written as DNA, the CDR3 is TGTGCCAGCAGTCGATCTCAGGGGTTTGGCGGCCAGACCCAGTACTTC. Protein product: CASSRSQGFGGQTQYF.